The clone carrying this T cell receptor beta chain was recorded only once. The antigen is unknown. Sequenced by immunoSEQ multiplex PCR; TCRdb stores in-frame clones only, minus some. The profile shows some 1.5 million clones, 95% to 99% of them singletons. The source of the sample is a study of shared clonotypes between healthy human individuals. Overall study results and limits: A reduction in generation probabilities was seen for non-shared clonotypes relative to those shared by all four donors. Incomplete sequencing of sorted subsets was indicated by rarefaction despite large depth.

The investigators split CD4+ cells into a CD45RA+ naive subset and a CD45RA-negative memory subset. The CDR3 is made up of 16 amino acids. Germline assignment: CDR1 SNHLY and CDR2 FYNNEI. Trimming took 2 bases from V and 0 from J, leaving 13 bases between them. The sample was naive CD4+ T cells sorted from blood. Subset reported: CD45RA+ positively selected. The chain carries TRBV2 and TRBJ1-1; D possibly corresponds to TRBD1 (5 bases). This TCR came from a man under 40 in good health. CDR3 protein: CASSEPRGVVNTEAFF. The CDR3 region has the DNA TGTGCCAGCAGTGAACCCCGAGGGGTGGTGAACACTGAAGCTTTCTTT. Supplemented by reference TRBV2 and TRBJ1-1, the full variable domain reads EPEVTQTPSHQVTQMGQEVILRCVPISNHLYFYWYRQILGQKVEFLVSFYNNEISEKSEIFDDQFSVERPDGSNFTLKIRSTKLEDSAMYFCASSEPRGVVNTEAFFGQGTRLTVV.